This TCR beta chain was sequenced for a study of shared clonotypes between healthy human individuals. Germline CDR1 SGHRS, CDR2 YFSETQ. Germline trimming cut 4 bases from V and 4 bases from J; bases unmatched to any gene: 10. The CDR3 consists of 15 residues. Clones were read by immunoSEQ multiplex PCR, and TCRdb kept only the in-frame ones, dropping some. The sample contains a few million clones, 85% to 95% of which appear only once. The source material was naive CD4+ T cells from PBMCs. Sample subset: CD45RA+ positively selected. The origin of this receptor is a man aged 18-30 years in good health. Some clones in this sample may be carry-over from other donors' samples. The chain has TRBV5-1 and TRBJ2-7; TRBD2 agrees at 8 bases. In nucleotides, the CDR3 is TGCGCCAGCAGCCCACTCCCGGGACTAGTGTACGAGCAGTACTTC. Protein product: CASSPLPGLVYEQYF.